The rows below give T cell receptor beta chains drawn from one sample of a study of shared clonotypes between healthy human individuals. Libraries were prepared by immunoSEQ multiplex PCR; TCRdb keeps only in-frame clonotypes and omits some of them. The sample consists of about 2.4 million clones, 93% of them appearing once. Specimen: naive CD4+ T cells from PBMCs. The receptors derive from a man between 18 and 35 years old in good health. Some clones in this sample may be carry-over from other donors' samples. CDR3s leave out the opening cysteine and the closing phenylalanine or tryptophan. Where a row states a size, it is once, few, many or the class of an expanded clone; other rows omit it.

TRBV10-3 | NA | AISELQPSGNTIY
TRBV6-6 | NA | ASSYGDQETQY
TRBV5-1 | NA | ASSFSGTLSEKLF
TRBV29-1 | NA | SASVGQGPEKLF
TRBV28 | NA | ASSSAGSPSQAF
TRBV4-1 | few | ASSQVTVQPQH
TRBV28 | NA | ANLGEQY
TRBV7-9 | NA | ASSFASGRGETQY
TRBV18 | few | ASSPTDGTEAF
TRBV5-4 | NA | ASSQRSDGNEQF
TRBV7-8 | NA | ASSLALGGAYGYT
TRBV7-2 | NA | ASSGDGGQPQH
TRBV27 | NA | ASSLLSRNGPQI
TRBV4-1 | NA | ASSQDPSLAGGIYYEQY
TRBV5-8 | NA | ASSAGQGETQY
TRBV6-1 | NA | ASSETYRGLNTEAF
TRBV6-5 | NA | ASRTGSEQY
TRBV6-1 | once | ASSEWVSGELF
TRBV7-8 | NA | ASSLLMNTEAF
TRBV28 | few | ASSLSRGNQPQH
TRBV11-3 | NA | ASSLRGLAGSTDTQY
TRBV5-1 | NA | ASNGPGGVYGYT
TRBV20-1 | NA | SARDAGEQY